Following are 24 T cell receptor beta chains from one sample sequenced in a study of T cell repertoires in cytomegalovirus infection. Via MiXCR, TCRdb re-called the reads, giving one row per CDR3 protein. The sample holds about 140,000 distinct CDR3 sequences, under 8% seen once. Sequencing used PBMCs. The receptors originated from a human donor in good health (CMV status not recorded). Some clones in this sample may be carry-over from other donors' samples.

For this clonotype: One junction end disagrees with the germline gene, perhaps due to a read error. This chain connects TRBV20-1 to TRBJ2-5, with D possibly matching TRBD2 (6 bases). The CDR3 is made up of 15 amino acids. Germline V gene sequence: CDR1 DFQATT, CDR2 SNEGSKA (reference sequence). CDR3 sequence: CSARGEAEGHETQYF. The DNA of the CDR3 is TGCAGTGCCAGAGGCGAGGCGGAGGGGCACGAGACCCAGTACTTC.

This clonotype was picked up a small number of times. The rearrangement uses TRBV7-2 and TRBJ2-1; D unclear. The ends were cut back, 0 bases at V and 11 bases at J, with 11 bases in the middle. CDR1 and CDR2 (germline): SGHTA, FQGNSA. The length of the CDR3 is 13 residues. This CDR3 reads CASSLALNGQQFF. CDR3 bases: TGTGCCAGCAGCTTAGCTTTGAACGGTCAGCAGTTCTTC. Drawing the rest from reference TRBV7-2 and TRBJ2-1, the complete variable domain is GAGVSQSPSNKVTEKGKDVELRCDPISGHTALYWYRQSLGQGLEFLIYFQGNSAPDKSGLPSDRFSAERTGGSVSTLTIQRTQQEDSAVYLCASSLALNGQQFFGPGTRLTVL.

This clonotype was found many times. This chain links TRBV6-1 with TRBJ1-2, with D unclear. Trimming shortened V by 1 base and J by 8 bases, and 11 bases separated the two germline ends. The CDR3 consists of 13 residues. Germline CDR1 and CDR2: MNHNS and SASEGT. CDR3 DNA: TGTGCCAGCAGTGAAGGCTGGGAGAGAGGCTACACCTTC. This translates into CASSEGWERGYTF.

This clonotype showed up many times. The chain combines TRBV6-2 or TRBV6-3 with TRBJ1-1; TRBD1 aligns across 9 bases. CDR1 and CDR2 from the germline V gene are MNHEY and SVGEGT. This CDR3 region has 16 residues. The V segment lost 6 bases and the J segment 4 bases; nucleotides outside the gene matches: 12. CDR3 residues: CASRNSGTGSGTEAFF. The CDR3 nucleotides are TGTGCCAGCAGGAACTCCGGGACAGGGTCAGGCACTGAAGCTTTCTTT.

The gene calls are TRBV30 and TRBJ2-1; D uncertain. The CDR3 is 12 amino acids. Germline V gene data show CDR1 as GTSNPN and CDR2 as SVGIG (reference sequence). Trimming left V 4 bases short and J 0 bases short, with 4 bases between. The CDR3 coding sequence is TGTGCCTGGACGTTCTCCTACAATGAGCAGTTCTTC. This sequence encodes CAWTFSYNEQFF. The complete variable domain, with remaining parts taken from reference TRBV30 and TRBJ2-1, reads SQTIHQWPATLVQPVGSPLSLECTVEGTSNPNLYWYRQAAGRGLQLLFYSVGIGQISSEVPQNLSASRPQDRQFILSSKKLLLSDSGFYLCAWTFSYNEQFFGPGTRLTVL.

This clonotype was counted many times. The chain joins TRBV4-3 to TRBJ2-5; 12 nucleotides align to TRBD1. The V and J ends lost 0 bases and 5 bases, in that order; junction bases with no gene match: 7. The CDR3 is 17 residues long. Germline V CDR1 and CDR2: LGHNA, YSLEER. The CDR3 DNA is TGCGCCAGCAGCCAAGATATCGGGACAGGGGGCAGGGAGACCCAGTACTTC. Encoded protein: CASSQDIGTGGRETQYF.

This clonotype occurred a few times. J is TRBJ2-7 and V is TRBV3-1; the D is unclear. The CDR3 sequence is 14 residues long. The V and J ends lost 1 base and 4 bases respectively, with 11 bases between them. Per germline, CDR1 LGHDT and CDR2 YNNKEL (reference sequence). The CDR3 DNA follows: TGTGCCAGCAGCCAAGCCGGGTTTACGTACGAGCAGTACTTC. Translating gives CASSQAGFTYEQYF.

This clonotype was recorded at least ten times. This chain connects TRBV7-2 to TRBJ1-2; D is uncertain. With 5 bases removed from V and 4 bases from J, the gap between germline ends came to 8 bases. The CDR3 covers 12 residues. In germline, CDR1 is SGHTA, CDR2 FQGNSA. CDR3 sequence reads: CASSPDFYGYTF. For the CDR3, the DNA is TGTGCCAGCAGCCCAGATTTCTATGGCTACACCTTC.

The sample holds many counts of this clonotype. The chain uses TRBV19 and TRBJ1-2; no firm D call. Germline CDR1 is LNHDA and CDR2 is SQIVND (reference sequence). The CDR3 spans 15 residues. Trimming pared 5 bases from V and 8 bases from J, leaving 21 bases between. In DNA, the CDR3 is TGTGCCAGTAGTCCGGAAACCAGGCTACCGCGGGGCTACACCTTC. Encoded protein: CASSPETRLPRGYTF.

The chain's CDR3 is CASSPRSSGGTWNEQFF. The CDR3 nucleotides read TGCGCCAGCAGCCCCCGCTCGAGTGGGGGGACTTGGAATGAGCAGTTCTTC. The chain couples TRBV5-1 to TRBJ2-1; a weak D match, TRBD2 (6 bases). V lost 4 bases to trimming and J lost 7 bases, with 24 bases between them. This CDR3 has 17 residues. Germline values: CDR1 SGHRS, CDR2 YFSETQ. The whole variable domain, remainder taken from reference TRBV5-1 and TRBJ2-1, is KAGVTQTPRYLIKTRGQQVTLSCSPISGHRSVSWYQQTPGQGLQFLFEYFSETQRNKGNFPGRFSGRQFSNSRSEMNVSTLELGDSALYLCASSPRSSGGTWNEQFFGPGTRLTVL.

Only a few counts were recorded for this clonotype. This chain uses TRBV27 with TRBJ2-5, with TRBD2 matching 8 bases. Germline CDR1 MNHEY, CDR2 SMNVEV (reference sequence). V shed 8 bases and J 5 bases; nucleotides not matched to a gene: 22. The CDR3 loop spans 18 amino acids. CDR3 coding DNA: TGTGCCAGCGCCCAAGCGGGAGCGATGGGGGCCCGGCGGGAGACCCAGTACTTC. Its translation: CASAQAGAMGARRETQYF.

As for this clonotype: Since a much larger clone is just one base distant, this may be a read error. V and J are TRBV28 and TRBJ2-5; D is tentatively TRBD1 or TRBD2 (5 bases each). CDR3 length: 15 residues. The germline gives CDR1 MDHEN, CDR2 SYDVKM. CDR3: CASRLFSGLDETQYF. The CDR3 DNA reads as TGTGCCAGCAGGTTATTTTCGGGGCTCGACGAGACCCAGTACTTC.

In this sample, this clonotype turned up many times. The V and J genes are TRBV7-9 and TRBJ2-6, with D perhaps matching TRBD1 (5 bases). From germline, CDR1 is SEHNR and CDR2 FQNEAQ (reference sequence). V was shortened by 2 bases and J by 1 base, with 6 bases between the two germline ends. CDR3 size: 15 residues. This chain's CDR3 is CASSLRQSGANVLTF. In nucleotides, the CDR3 is TGTGCCAGCAGCTTAAGACAGTCTGGGGCCAACGTCCTGACTTTC. Variable domain in full (rest from reference TRBV7-9 and TRBJ2-6): DTGVSQNPRHKITKRGQNVTFRCDPISEHNRLYWYRQTLGQGPEFLTYFQNEAQLEKSRLLSDRFSAERPKGSFSTLEIQRTEQGDSAMYLCASSLRQSGANVLTFGAGSRLTVL.

V is TRBV29-1 and J is TRBJ2-2, with unresolved D. In germline, CDR1 is SQVTM, CDR2 ANQGSEA. The CDR3 is made up of 14 amino acids. Trimming took off 0 bases at V and 4 bases at J, with 9 bases between the two ends. Here the CDR3 DNA reads TGCAGCGTTGAAGACTCGCACGGCACCGGGGAGCTGTTTTTT. Translating gives CSVEDSHGTGELFF.

The sample holds many counts of this clonotype. This chain joins TRBV7-6 and TRBJ2-3, with 7 nucleotides matching TRBD2. In germline, CDR1 is SGHVS, CDR2 FNYEAQ. Germline trimming cut 0 bases from V and 0 bases from J; bases unmatched to any gene: 0. The CDR3 loop spans 15 amino acids. This CDR3 reads CASSLAGGSTDTQYF. DNA for the CDR3: TGTGCCAGCAGCTTAGCGGGGGGGAGCACAGATACGCAGTATTTT.

The chain links TRBV20-1 to TRBJ2-1; 7 bases align to TRBD2. CDR1 DFQATT and CDR2 SNEGSKA come from the germline V gene (reference sequence). The CDR3 totals 13 residues. The V segment lost 6 bases and the J segment 7 bases; nucleotides outside the gene matches: 9. The CDR3 reads CSAPARAGNEQFF. In DNA, the CDR3 is TGCAGTGCCCCGGCCCGAGCGGGGAATGAGCAGTTCTTC.

This clonotype was detected ten times or more. The rearrangement links TRBV7-2 to TRBJ1-3, with D perhaps matching TRBD1 (5 bases). CDR3 size: 15 residues. CDR1 is SGHTA and CDR2 is FQGNSA in the germline V gene. V was clipped by 2 bases and J by 0 bases, with 8 bases between them. The CDR3 is CASSLTTDSGNTIYF. CDR3 DNA: TGTGCCAGCAGCTTAACGACAGACTCTGGAAACACCATATATTTT.

In regard to this clonotype: This may be a read error: a much more frequent sequence differs by one nucleotide. V and J are TRBV14 and TRBJ2-5, with D uncertain. V lost 1 base, J lost 0 bases, and 12 bases lay in between. This CDR3 contains 16 residues. Germline V lookup: CDR1 SGHDN, CDR2 FVKESK. The CDR3 region is CASSQGCSVYQETQYF. In DNA, the CDR3 is TGTGCCAGCAGCCAAGGATGCAGTGTCTACCAAGAGACCCAGTACTTC. The full variable domain, completed using reference TRBV14 and TRBJ2-5, is EAGVTQFPSHSVIEKGQTVTLRCDPISGHDNLYWYRRVMGKEIKFLLHFVKESKQDESGMPNNRFLAERTGGTYSTLKVQPAELEDSGVYFCASSQGCSVYQETQYFGPGTRLLVL.

This clonotype was counted between two and nine times. This chain joins TRBV11-2 and TRBJ2-7, with D perhaps matching TRBD2 (5 bases). The CDR3 is 14 amino acids. CDR1 is SGHAT and CDR2 is FQNNGV in the germline V gene. Trimming shortened V by 4 bases and J by 7 bases, and 17 bases separated the two germline ends. In nucleotides, the CDR3 is TGTGCCAGCAGCTCCGACGGAGACGAGGGAGAGCAGTACTTC. Encoded protein: CASSSDGDEGEQYF.

This clonotype was observed many times. This chain connects TRBV28 to TRBJ1-4; TRBD1 matches 8 bases. After removal of 3 bases from V and 8 bases from J, the junction contained 11 bases not matched to a gene. The CDR3 length is 16 residues. Germline CDR1 is MDHEN and CDR2 is SYDVKM. DNA for the CDR3: TGTGCCAGCAGTTTCGGGGGTGGACAGGGTGGAGAAAAACTGTTTTTT. It is translated as CASSFGGGQGGEKLFF.

This clonotype was seen repeatedly, ten times or more. The chain is built from TRBV24-1 and TRBJ2-4, with D possibly matching TRBD2 (5 bases). There are 14 residues in the CDR3. Trimming shortened V by 8 bases and J by 0 bases, and 10 bases separated the two germline ends. Germline V lookup: CDR1 KGHDR, CDR2 SFDVKD. The CDR3 DNA follows: TGTGCCACCAAGGGAGATCTAGCCAAAAACATTCAGTACTTC. This translates into CATKGDLAKNIQYF.

This clonotype occurred many times. CDR3 sequence (DNA): TGCAGTGCTATCGGACAGGGGCTGAAGGAGACCCAGTACTTC. It yields the protein CSAIGQGLKETQYF. The rearrangement links TRBV20-1 to TRBJ2-5, with 9 bases lining up with TRBD1. Germline CDR1 is DFQATT and CDR2 is SNEGSKA (reference sequence). This CDR3 contains 14 residues. The V and J ends lost 4 bases and 5 bases, in that order; junction bases with no gene match: 8.

This clonotype has at least ten counts. The V and J genes are TRBV29-1 and TRBJ2-7, with TRBD1 matching 7 bases. The junction had 8 bases not matched to a gene; V was cut back by 6 bases and J by 3 bases. From germline, CDR1 is SQVTM and CDR2 ANQGSEA. The CDR3 is made up of 13 amino acids. CDR3 coding DNA: TGCAGCGTAATGGACAGGCAGGGCTACGAGCAGTACTTC. Its translation: CSVMDRQGYEQYF.

This clonotype was recorded at least ten times. V is TRBV28 and J is TRBJ2-7; 7 nucleotides line up with TRBD1. With V trimmed by 2 bases and J by 2 bases, 9 bases remained unmatched. CDR3 length equals 16 residues. Germline V CDR1 and CDR2: MDHEN, SYDVKM. CDR3 protein: CASSLPDRSGPYEQYF. The CDR3 DNA follows: TGTGCCAGCAGTTTACCGGACAGGTCGGGGCCCTACGAGCAGTACTTC.